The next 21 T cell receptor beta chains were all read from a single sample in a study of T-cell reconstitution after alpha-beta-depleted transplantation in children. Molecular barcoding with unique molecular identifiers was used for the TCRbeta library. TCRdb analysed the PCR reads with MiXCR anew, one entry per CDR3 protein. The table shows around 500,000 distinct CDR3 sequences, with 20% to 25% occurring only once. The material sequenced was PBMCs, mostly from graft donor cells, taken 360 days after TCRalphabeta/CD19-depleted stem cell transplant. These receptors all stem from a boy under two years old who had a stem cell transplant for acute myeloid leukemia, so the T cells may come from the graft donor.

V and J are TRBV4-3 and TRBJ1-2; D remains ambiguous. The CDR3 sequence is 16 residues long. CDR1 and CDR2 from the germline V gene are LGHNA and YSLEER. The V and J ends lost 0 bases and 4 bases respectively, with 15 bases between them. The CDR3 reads CASSQESTAQSYGYTF. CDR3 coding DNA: TGCGCCAGCAGCCAAGAATCAACGGCGCAAAGCTATGGCTACACCTTC.

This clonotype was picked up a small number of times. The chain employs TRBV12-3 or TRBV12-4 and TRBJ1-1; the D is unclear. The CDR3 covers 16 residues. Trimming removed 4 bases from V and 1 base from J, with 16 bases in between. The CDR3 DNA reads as TGTGCCAGCAGTTCCCGGGGAACTGCGCGGAACACTGAAGCTTTCTTT. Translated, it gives CASSSRGTARNTEAFF.

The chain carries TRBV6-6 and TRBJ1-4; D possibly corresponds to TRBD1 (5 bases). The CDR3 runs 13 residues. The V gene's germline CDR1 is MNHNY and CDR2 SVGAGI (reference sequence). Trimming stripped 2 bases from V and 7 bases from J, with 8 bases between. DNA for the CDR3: TGTGCCAGCAGTTACGGGGACCGTGAAAAACTGTTTTTT. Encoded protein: CASSYGDREKLFF.

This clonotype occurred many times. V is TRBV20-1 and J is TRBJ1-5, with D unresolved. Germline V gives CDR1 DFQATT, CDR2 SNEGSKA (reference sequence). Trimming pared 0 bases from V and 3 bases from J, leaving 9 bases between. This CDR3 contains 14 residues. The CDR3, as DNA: TGCAGTGCTAGAGATCCCCGGTACAATCAGCCCCAGCATTTT. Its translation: CSARDPRYNQPQHF.

The CDR3 DNA reads as TGCAGTGCCGGCGGGCCACTCCGGACGGGTGCCTACGAGCAGTACGTC. Encoded protein: CSAGGPLRTGAYEQYV. J is TRBJ2-7 and V is TRBV20-1, with D tentatively TRBD2 (5 bases). The V end lost 6 bases, the J end lost 2 bases, and 23 bases lay between the germline ends. CDR1 and CDR2 (germline): DFQATT, SNEGSKA (reference sequence). The CDR3 length is 16 residues.

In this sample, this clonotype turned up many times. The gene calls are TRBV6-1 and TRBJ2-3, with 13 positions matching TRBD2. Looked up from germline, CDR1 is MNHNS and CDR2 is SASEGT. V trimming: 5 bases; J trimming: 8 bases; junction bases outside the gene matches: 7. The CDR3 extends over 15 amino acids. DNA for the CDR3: TGTGCCAGCAGTCCGACTAGCGGGGGGTACGGTACGCAGTATTTT. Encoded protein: CASSPTSGGYGTQYF.

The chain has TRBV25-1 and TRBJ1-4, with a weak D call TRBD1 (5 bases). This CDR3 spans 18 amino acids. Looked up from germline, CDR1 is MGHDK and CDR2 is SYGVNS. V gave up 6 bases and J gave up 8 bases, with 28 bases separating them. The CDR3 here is CASRGRSGSRYGEEKLFF. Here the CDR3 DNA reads TGTGCCAGCAGAGGACGATCAGGGTCGAGATACGGGGAGGAAAAACTGTTTTTT.

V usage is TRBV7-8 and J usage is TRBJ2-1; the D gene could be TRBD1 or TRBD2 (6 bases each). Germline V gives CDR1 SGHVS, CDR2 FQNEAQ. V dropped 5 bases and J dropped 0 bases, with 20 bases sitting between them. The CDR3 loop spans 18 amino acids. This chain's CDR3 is CASSSYALWGASYNEQFF. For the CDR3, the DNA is TGTGCCAGCAGCAGCTACGCCTTATGGGGGGCCTCCTACAATGAGCAGTTCTTC.

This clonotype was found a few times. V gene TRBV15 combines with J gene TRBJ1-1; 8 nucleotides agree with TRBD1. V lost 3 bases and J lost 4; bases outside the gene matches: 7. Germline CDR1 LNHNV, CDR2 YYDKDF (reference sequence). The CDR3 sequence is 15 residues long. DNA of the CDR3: TGTGCCACCAGCAGGGGGACAGGTCGTTTCACTGAAGCTTTCTTT. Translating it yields CATSRGTGRFTEAFF.

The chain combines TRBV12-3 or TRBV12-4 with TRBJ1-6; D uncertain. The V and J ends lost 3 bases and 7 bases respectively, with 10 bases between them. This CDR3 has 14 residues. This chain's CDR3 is CASSFPGRNSPLHF. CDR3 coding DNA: TGTGCCAGCAGTTTCCCCGGACGGAATTCACCCCTCCACTTT.

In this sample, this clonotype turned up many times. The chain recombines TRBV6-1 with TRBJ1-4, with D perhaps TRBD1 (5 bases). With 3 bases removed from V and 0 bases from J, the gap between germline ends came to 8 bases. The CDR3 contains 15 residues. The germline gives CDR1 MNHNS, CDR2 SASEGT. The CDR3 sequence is CASSEGPTTNEKLFF. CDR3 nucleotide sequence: TGTGCCAGCAGTGAGGGGCCGACAACTAATGAAAAACTGTTTTTT.

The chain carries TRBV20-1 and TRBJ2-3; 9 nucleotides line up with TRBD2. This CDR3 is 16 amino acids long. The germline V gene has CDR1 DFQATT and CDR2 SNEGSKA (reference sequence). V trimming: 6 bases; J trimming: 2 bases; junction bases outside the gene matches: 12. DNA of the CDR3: TGCAGTGCACCGACCCCGCTAGCGGGGTCCACAGATACGCAGTATTTT. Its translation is CSAPTPLAGSTDTQYF.

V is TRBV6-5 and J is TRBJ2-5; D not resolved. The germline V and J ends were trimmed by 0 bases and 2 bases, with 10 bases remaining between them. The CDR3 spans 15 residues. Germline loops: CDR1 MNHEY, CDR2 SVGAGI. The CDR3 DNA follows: TGTGCCAGCAGTTACTCGAAGGTCAGACAAGAGACCCAGTACTTC. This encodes CASSYSKVRQETQYF.

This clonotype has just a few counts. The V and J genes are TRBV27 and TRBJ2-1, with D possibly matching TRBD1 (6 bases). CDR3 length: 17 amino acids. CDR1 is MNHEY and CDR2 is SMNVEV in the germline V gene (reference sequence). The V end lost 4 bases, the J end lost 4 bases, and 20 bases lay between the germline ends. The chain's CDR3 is CASSSHIGQGRYNEQFF. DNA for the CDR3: TGTGCCAGCAGTTCCCATATAGGGCAGGGGCGGTACAATGAGCAGTTCTTC.

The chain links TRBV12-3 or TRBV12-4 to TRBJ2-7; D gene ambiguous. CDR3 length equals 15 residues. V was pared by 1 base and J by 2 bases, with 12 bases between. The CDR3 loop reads CASSLGTLYPYEQYF. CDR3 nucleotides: TGTGCCAGCAGTTTAGGGACCCTCTACCCCTACGAGCAGTACTTC.

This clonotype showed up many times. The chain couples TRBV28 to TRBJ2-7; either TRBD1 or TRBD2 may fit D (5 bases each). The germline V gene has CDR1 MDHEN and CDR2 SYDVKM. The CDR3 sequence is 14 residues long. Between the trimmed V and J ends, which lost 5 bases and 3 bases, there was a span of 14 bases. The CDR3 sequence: CASSNRDGLYEQYF. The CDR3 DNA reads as TGTGCCAGCAGTAATCGGGACGGTCTCTACGAGCAGTACTTC.

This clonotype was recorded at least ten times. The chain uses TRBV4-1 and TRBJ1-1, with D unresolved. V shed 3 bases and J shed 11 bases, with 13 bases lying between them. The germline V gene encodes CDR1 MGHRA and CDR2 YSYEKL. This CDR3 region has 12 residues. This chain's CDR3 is CASSQEVGYAFF. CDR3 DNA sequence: TGCGCCAGCAGCCAGGAAGTCGGGTATGCTTTCTTT.

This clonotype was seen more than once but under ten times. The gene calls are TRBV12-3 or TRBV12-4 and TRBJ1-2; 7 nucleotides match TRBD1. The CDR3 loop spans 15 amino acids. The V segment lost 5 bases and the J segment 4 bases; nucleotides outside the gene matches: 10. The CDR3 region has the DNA TGTGCCAGCAGTACAAGGAGGGGGCTTGGCTATGGCTACACCTTC. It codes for CASSTRRGLGYGYTF.

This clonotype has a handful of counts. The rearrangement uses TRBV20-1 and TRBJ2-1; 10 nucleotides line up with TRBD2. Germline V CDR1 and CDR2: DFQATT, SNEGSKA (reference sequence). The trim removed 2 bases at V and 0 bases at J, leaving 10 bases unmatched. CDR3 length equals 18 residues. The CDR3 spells CSARLPSGGPGSYNEQFF. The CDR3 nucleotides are TGCAGTGCTAGATTGCCTAGCGGGGGACCGGGCTCCTACAATGAGCAGTTCTTC.

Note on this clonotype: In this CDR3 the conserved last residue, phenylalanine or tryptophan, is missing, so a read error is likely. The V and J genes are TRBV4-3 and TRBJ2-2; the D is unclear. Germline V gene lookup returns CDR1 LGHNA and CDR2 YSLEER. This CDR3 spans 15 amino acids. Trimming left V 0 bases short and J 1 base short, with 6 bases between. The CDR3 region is CASSQERQNTGELFV. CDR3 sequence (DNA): TGCGCCAGCAGCCAAGAAAGGCAGAACACCGGGGAGCTGTTTGTT.

The CDR3 DNA sequence: TGCAGTGCTACCCGACAGGGTCGCCACGAGCAGTACTTC. Residues: CSATRQGRHEQYF. The rearrangement links TRBV20-1 to TRBJ2-7, with 7 bases aligning to TRBD1. From germline, CDR1 is DFQATT and CDR2 SNEGSKA (reference sequence). The CDR3 runs to 13 residues. With 4 bases clipped from V and 5 bases from J, the junction kept 8 bases outside the gene matches.